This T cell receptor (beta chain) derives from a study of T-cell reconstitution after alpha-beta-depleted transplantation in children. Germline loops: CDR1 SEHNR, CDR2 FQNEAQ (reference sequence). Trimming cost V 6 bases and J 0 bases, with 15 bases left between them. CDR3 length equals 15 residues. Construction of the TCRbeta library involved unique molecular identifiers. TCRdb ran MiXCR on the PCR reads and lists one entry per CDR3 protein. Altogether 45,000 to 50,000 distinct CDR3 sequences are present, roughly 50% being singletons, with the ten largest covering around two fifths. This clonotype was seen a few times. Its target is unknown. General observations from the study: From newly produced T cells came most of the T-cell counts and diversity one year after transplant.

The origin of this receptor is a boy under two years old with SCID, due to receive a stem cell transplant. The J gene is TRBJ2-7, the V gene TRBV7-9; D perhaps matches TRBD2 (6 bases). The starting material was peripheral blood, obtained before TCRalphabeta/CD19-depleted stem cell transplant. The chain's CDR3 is CASRLRDGSSYEQYF. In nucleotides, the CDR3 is TGTGCCAGCAGGCTACGGGACGGGAGCTCCTACGAGCAGTACTTC.